The present T cell receptor (beta chain) was sequenced within a study of T cell changes during pregnancy in multiple sclerosis. TCRdb's table, derived via immunoSEQ multiplex PCR, lists solely in-frame clones and lacks some. The table records around 130,000 clones, 85% to 95% of them present only once. This clone was recorded a few times. CDR1 SGHKS and CDR2 YYEKEE come from the germline V gene (reference sequence). The junction had 6 bases not matched to a gene; V was cut back by 4 bases and J by 11 bases. This CDR3 region has 14 residues. J is TRBJ1-6 and V is TRBV5-5, with 10 bases aligning to TRBD1. The sample consisted of peripheral blood, taken before pregnancy. The clonotype was recovered from a female donor with multiple sclerosis, enrolled in a pregnancy study. The CDR3 region is CASSRPGQGPPLHF. The CDR3 coding sequence is TGTGCCAGCAGCCGGCCGGGACAGGGGCCACCCCTCCACTTT.